Following are 24 T cell receptor beta chains from one sample sequenced in a study of long-term antiretroviral therapy in people with HIV. Runs used v3.0 of the immunoSEQ assay and were done at survey level. TCRdb keeps only in-frame clones here, not all; method: immunoSEQ multiplex PCR. The sample yields about 17,000 clones, 76% seen once. The sample here was unsorted PBMCs, taken approximately 2.5 years before starting antiretroviral therapy. The receptors come from a woman in her 50s with HIV.

This clone was counted a few times. The chain has TRBV7-9 and TRBJ2-7, with a tentative D call TRBD1 (5 bases). Germline V gene sequence: CDR1 SEHNR, CDR2 FQNEAQ (reference sequence). Trimming removed 5 bases from V and 5 bases from J, with 10 bases in between. The CDR3 has 12 amino acids. The CDR3: CASSHKGDEQYF. In nucleotides, the CDR3 is TGTGCCAGCAGCCATAAAGGGGACGAGCAGTACTTC.

This chain connects TRBV30 to TRBJ1-1; D is unresolved. This CDR3 has 13 amino acids. Per germline, CDR1 GTSNPN and CDR2 SVGIG (reference sequence). V lost 4 bases and J 2 bases, leaving 11 bases between the germline ends. The DNA for the CDR3 is TGTGCCTGGACTCCGTCCCAAAACACTGAAGCTTTCTTT. It codes for CAWTPSQNTEAFF.

This clone rates as medium-sized. The rearrangement links TRBV5-1 to TRBJ1-1, with D maybe TRBD1 (5 bases). Per germline, CDR1 SGHRS and CDR2 YFSETQ. Trimming cost V 1 base and J 1 base, with 5 bases left between them. The CDR3 covers 13 residues. The CDR3 sequence is CASSLTGNTEAFF. The DNA for the CDR3 is TGCGCCAGCAGCTTGACAGGGAACACTGAAGCTTTCTTT.

This sequence joins TRBV5-1 and TRBJ2-3; D is undetermined. CDR3 size: 15 residues. Trimming left V 0 bases short and J 8 bases short, with 16 bases between. From germline, CDR1 is SGHRS and CDR2 YFSETQ. CDR3 sequence: CASSLVGELMGTQYF. The CDR3 nucleotides are TGCGCCAGCAGCTTGGTTGGGGAATTGATGGGTACGCAGTATTTT.

The rearrangement links TRBV9 to TRBJ1-1; unclear D gene. Per the germline V gene, CDR1 is SGDLS and CDR2 is YYNGEE. The CDR3 runs to 13 residues. Trimming removed 0 bases from V and 10 bases from J, with 13 bases in between. The CDR3 region is CASSVGVGWGAFF. The CDR3 bases are TGTGCCAGCAGCGTAGGAGTAGGGTGGGGAGCTTTCTTT.

This chain joins TRBV5-8 and TRBJ2-7; D might be TRBD1 (5 bases). The CDR3 runs to 12 residues. The V end lost 5 bases, the J end lost 10 bases, and 16 bases lay between the germline ends. In germline, CDR1 is SGHTS, CDR2 YDEGEE. The CDR3 sequence: CASRTQGGDQYV. The DNA for the CDR3 is TGTGCCAGCAGAACTCAGGGCGGAGACCAGTACGTC.

The chain links TRBV5-1 to TRBJ2-5; 11 nucleotides match TRBD2. V dropped 0 bases and J dropped 4; count of bases not matched to a gene: 5. In germline, CDR1 is SGHRS, CDR2 YFSETQ. This CDR3 comprises 16 residues. CDR3 bases: TGCGCCAGCAGCTTGGGTAGCGGGGGGGCGCGAGAGACCCAGTACTTC. Encoded protein: CASSLGSGGARETQYF.

V gene TRBV7-4 combines with J gene TRBJ2-7, with 7 positions matching TRBD2. J gave up 3 bases and V 5 bases, and 4 bases lay outside the gene matches. The CDR3 totals 13 residues. Germline assignment: CDR1 SGHVT and CDR2 SQSDAQ. The chain's CDR3 is CASSPRGGYEQYF. The CDR3 DNA reads TGTGCCAGCAGCCCCCGCGGGGGCTACGAGCAGTACTTC.

By proportion, this clone is medium-sized. J is TRBJ1-1 and V is TRBV30; D is unclear. V dropped 1 base and J dropped 0 bases, with 9 bases sitting between them. The germline V gene encodes CDR1 GTSNPN and CDR2 SVGIG (reference sequence). The CDR3 loop spans 14 amino acids. The DNA of the CDR3 is TGTGCCTGGAGTGCTTCAAGAATGAACACTGAAGCTTTCTTT. This sequence encodes CAWSASRMNTEAFF.

J is TRBJ1-1 and V is TRBV7-9; no clear D gene. V was pared by 5 bases and J by 6 bases, with 22 bases between. The CDR3 loop spans 16 amino acids. Germline V gene sequence: CDR1 SEHNR, CDR2 FQNEAQ (reference sequence). The CDR3 nucleotides are TGTGCCAGCAGCCCGGTGGGTTCTCGGCATGGGGCTGAAGCTTTCTTT. This translates into CASSPVGSRHGAEAFF.

J is TRBJ1-1 and V is TRBV27; 9 nucleotides line up with TRBD1. There are 17 residues in the CDR3. The V gene end was trimmed by 2 bases and the J gene end by 0 bases; junction bases not matched to a gene: 7. Germline V lookup: CDR1 MNHEY, CDR2 SMNVEV (reference sequence). CDR3 nucleotides: TGTGCCAGCAGTTTAACGGGACAGGGACCTGTGAACACTGAAGCTTTCTTT. Translation: CASSLTGQGPVNTEAFF.

This clone appeared once. The chain uses TRBV7-3 and TRBJ2-3; D is undetermined. With 2 bases removed from V and 1 base from J, the gap between germline ends came to 7 bases. CDR3 length: 14 residues. Germline CDR1 is SGHTA and CDR2 is FQGTGA. CDR3 bases: TGTGCCAGCAGCTTACTCCAGGGCACAGATACGCAGTATTTT. Amino acids: CASSLLQGTDTQYF.

This clone was picked up one time. The chain carries TRBV10-3 and TRBJ1-2; TRBD1 might be the D (5 bases). V lost 10 bases, J lost 8 bases, and 20 bases lay in between. Germline CDR1 ENHRY, CDR2 SYGVKD. The CDR3 contains 13 residues. CDR3 in DNA: TGTGCCAACCGGGGGGATCGGGCGAACGGCTACACCTTC. Protein: CANRGDRANGYTF.

V and J are TRBV6-6 and TRBJ1-3, with D maybe TRBD1 (5 bases). Trimming stripped 7 bases from V and 3 bases from J, with 13 bases between. CDR1 is MNHNY and CDR2 is SVGAGI in the germline V gene (reference sequence). There are 14 residues in the CDR3. CDR3: CASNQGANGNTIYF. The CDR3 bases are TGTGCCAGCAATCAAGGGGCAAATGGAAACACCATATATTTT.

The CDR3 DNA reads TGTGCCACCGCCCGGGGGGGCTCGGAACACGGCTACACCTTC. This encodes CATARGGSEHGYTF. J is TRBJ1-2 and V is TRBV6-1; D is possibly TRBD1 (6 bases). Trimming left V 10 bases short and J 8 bases short, with 23 bases between. This CDR3 spans 14 amino acids. Germline V gives CDR1 MNHNS, CDR2 SASEGT.

This clone was picked up one time. J is TRBJ1-2 and V is TRBV5-5; 7 nucleotides match TRBD1. CDR1 SGHKS and CDR2 YYEKEE come from the germline V gene (reference sequence). The V gene end was trimmed by 4 bases and the J gene end by 2 bases; junction bases not matched to a gene: 5. This CDR3 region has 14 residues. Here the CDR3 reads CASSVKQGNYGYTF. The CDR3 DNA reads TGTGCCAGCAGCGTGAAACAGGGGAACTATGGCTACACCTTC.

Here the CDR3 DNA reads TGTGCCAGCAGCTCGACAGGCACAAGCTCCTATAATTCACCCCTCCACTTT. It yields the protein CASSSTGTSSYNSPLHF. This chain links TRBV28 with TRBJ1-6, with D perhaps matching TRBD1 (6 bases). V lost 6 bases, J lost 0 bases, and 15 bases lay in between. Germline values: CDR1 MDHEN, CDR2 SYDVKM. This CDR3 region has 17 residues.

The V and J genes are TRBV19 and TRBJ2-5; a possible D gene is TRBD2 (6 bases). Per germline, CDR1 LNHDA and CDR2 SQIVND (reference sequence). This CDR3 spans 12 amino acids. Between the trimmed V and J ends, which lost 9 bases and 1 base, there was a span of 9 bases. The CDR3 protein is CASRDFQETQYF. Here the CDR3 DNA reads TGTGCCAGCCGGGACTTCCAAGAGACCCAGTACTTC.

V usage is TRBV4-2 and J usage is TRBJ1-1, with 11 bases fitting TRBD1. From germline, CDR1 is LGHNA and CDR2 YNFKEQ. V shed 4 bases and J 4 bases; nucleotides not matched to a gene: 5. This CDR3 comprises 15 residues. Here the CDR3 DNA reads TGTGCCAGCAGCCCCCGGACAGGGGGCCTCACTGAAGCTTTCTTT. This sequence encodes CASSPRTGGLTEAFF.

The chain couples TRBV5-5 to TRBJ1-2; tentative D call: TRBD1 (5 bases). Trimming cost V 2 bases and J 3 bases, with 14 bases left between them. The CDR3 is 15 amino acids. The germline V gene encodes CDR1 SGHKS and CDR2 YYEKEE (reference sequence). CDR3 coding DNA: TGTGCCAGCAGCTTTTGGGGTGGCAGGGACTATGGCTACACCTTC. It translates to CASSFWGGRDYGYTF.

The chain employs TRBV7-3 and TRBJ2-5; D possibly corresponds to TRBD2 (6 bases). The CDR3 contains 14 residues. Per germline, CDR1 SGHTA and CDR2 FQGTGA. With 2 bases removed from V and 0 bases from J, the gap between germline ends came to 7 bases. CDR3 sequence reads: CASSLAGYQETQYF. The CDR3 DNA follows: TGTGCCAGCAGCTTAGCGGGGTACCAAGAGACCCAGTACTTC. Together with reference TRBV7-3 and TRBJ2-5, the CDR3 gives the full variable domain: GAGVSQTPSNKVTEKGKYVELRCDPISGHTALYWYRQSLGQGPEFLIYFQGTGAADDSGLPNDRFFAVRPEGSVSTLKIQRTERGDSAVYLCASSLAGYQETQYFGPGTRLLVL.

The chain employs TRBV11-1 and TRBJ1-1; no clear D gene. This CDR3 contains 15 residues. Germline V gene lookup returns CDR1 SGHAT and CDR2 FQDESV (reference sequence). V was cut by 2 bases and J by 0 bases, with 10 bases left in between. The CDR3 coding sequence is TGTGCCAGCAGCTTAAGTCGGACTGTGAACACTGAAGCTTTCTTT. Protein product: CASSLSRTVNTEAFF.

The chain uses TRBV18 and TRBJ1-1; unclear D gene. V was clipped by 2 bases and J by 3 bases, with 7 bases between them. Germline V gives CDR1 KGHSH, CDR2 LQKENI. CDR3 length: 13 amino acids. The CDR3 is CASSPRADTEAFF. The CDR3 DNA reads as TGTGCCAGCTCACCAAGGGCGGACACTGAAGCTTTCTTT.

This clone was counted a few times. The chain joins TRBV2 to TRBJ1-5, with 7 bases aligning to TRBD1. Trimming cost V 7 bases and J 3 bases; bases outside gene matches: 3. Germline-derived CDR1 and CDR2 are SNHLY and FYNNEI. This CDR3 region has 13 residues. DNA for the CDR3: TGTGCCAGCAACGACAGGGTCAATCAGCCCCAGCATTTT. Amino acids: CASNDRVNQPQHF.